The rows below give T cell receptor beta chains drawn from one sample of a study of sequential checkpoint blockade in melanoma. The repertoire was sequenced with immunoSEQ multiplex PCR; TCRdb's copy has only in-frame clones and lacks some. The sample has about 20,000 clones, approximately 27% seen once. Source: tumor tissue (inferred from file names), taken from a patient given nivolumab and ipilimumab in sequence. All receptors derive from a human donor with melanoma. The CDR3 runs from the conserved cysteine through the conserved F or W.

v_call,j_call,cdr3_length,cdr3_aa
TRBV5-1,TRBJ2-1,16,CASSLEGGGSYNEQFF
TRBV6-8,TRBJ1-5,15,CASRSGVVGLQPQHF
TRBV12-5,TRBJ1-6,11,CASGPWSPLHF
TRBV30,TRBJ1-4,12,CAWSPRDSSMFF
TRBV19,TRBJ2-7,14,CASSDRDRGYEQYF
TRBV19,TRBJ1-2,19,CASSIFSGLRGQISDGYTF
TRBV19,TRBJ2-7,14,CASSMGQGFAEQYF
TRBV6-8,TRBJ2-5,12,CASSYSPRTQYF
TRBV6-8,TRBJ2-4,19,CASSLHGLAGERGKNIQYF
TRBV28,TRBJ2-1,16,CASRPKLAGTSGEQFF
TRBV11-3,TRBJ2-3,16,CASSLTSGRTTDTQYF
TRBV30,TRBJ2-7,15,CAWSVGVRGAYEQYF
TRBV5-1,TRBJ2-2,14,CASSWDRNTGELFF
TRBV28,TRBJ1-3,14,CASRRQGGGNTIYF
TRBV18,TRBJ2-5,14,CASSPWGFRETQYF
TRBV6-8,TRBJ2-7,14,CASSEWRWSHEQYF
TRBV15,TRBJ2-5,14,CATSRRANQETQYF
TRBV25-1,TRBJ1-3,15,CASSEYSAAGDTIYF
TRBV6-8,TRBJ2-6,15,CASSSGFSGANVLTF
TRBV4-1,TRBJ1-2,15,CASSHPDRGGGGYTF
TRBV6-8,TRBJ2-7,14,CASGVGGRAYEQYF
TRBV6-8,TRBJ1-1,14,CASRIDTGNTEAFF
TRBV14,TRBJ2-3,17,CASSSITGRRSTDTQYF
TRBV6-8,TRBJ2-7,15,CASSSLVDRTYEQYF
TRBV5-1,TRBJ2-6,17,CASSLQGGTSRANVLTF
TRBV11-3,TRBJ1-6,15,CASSLSFGRSSPLHF
TRBV25-1,TRBJ2-7,15,CASSLGTGFSYEQYF
TRBV11-3,TRBJ2-7,14,CASSFLTGAYEQYF
TRBV6-8,TRBJ1-4,12,CASSSVNEKLFF
TRBV11-3,TRBJ2-3,16,CASSQIGAGHTDTQYF
TRBV5-1,TRBJ2-2,16,CASSHVGQGNTGELFF
TRBV11-3,TRBJ2-2,17,CASSITGTSGVTGELFF
TRBV11-3,TRBJ2-5,18,CASSPPSREGLASETQYF
TRBV29-1,TRBJ2-7,13,CSVGQGPPYEQYF
TRBV19,TRBJ2-7,16,CASSIAPGGGDREQYF
TRBV28,TRBJ2-5,16,CASSASGPISQETQYF
TRBV18,TRBJ1-3,15,CASSPGQGSGNTIYF
TRBV5-1,TRBJ2-1,16,CASSDGGVYSYNEQFF
TRBV12-5,TRBJ2-5,14,CASTPTGPKETQYF
TRBV28,TRBJ2-1,14,CASYSGRGGAGQFF
TRBV6-8,TRBJ2-5,16,CASSAASGGALETQYF
TRBV19,TRBJ2-1,14,CASSLTSGLNEQFF
TRBV9,TRBJ2-5,15,CASSEGLAGEETQYF
TRBV5-1,TRBJ1-4,14,CASSLAAGDEKLFF
TRBV11-3,TRBJ1-1,14,CASSLEGVGTEAFF
TRBV19,TRBJ2-3,13,CASSIGHTDTQYF
TRBV6-8,TRBJ2-7,16,CASSYSGRGVSYEQYF
TRBV11-3,TRBJ1-1,15,CASSLDSASNTEAFF
TRBV7-6,TRBJ1-3,16,CASSWRGRGTGNTIYF
TRBV11-3,TRBJ1-5,14,CASSVGTVNQPQHF
TRBV28,TRBJ2-7,15,CASSQTYRSSYEQYF
TRBV7-1,TRBJ2-7,13,CASRKMNGDEQYF
TRBV5-1,TRBJ2-7,16,CASSLEGTGVSYEQYF
TRBV28,TRBJ1-4,17,CASSPINRAATNEKLFF